This T cell receptor (beta chain) was obtained from a study of blood T cell repertoires in COVID-19. The table came from immunoSEQ multiplex PCR; TCRdb's copy has only in-frame clones and leaves some out. The table shows tens of thousands of clones, with more than 65% occurring only once. This clone has just one count. The CDR3 has 15 amino acids. Germline CDR1 is SGDLS and CDR2 is YYNGEE. V trimming: 3 bases; J trimming: 4 bases; junction bases outside the gene matches: 6. This sequence joins TRBV9 and TRBJ1-1; 10 bases map to TRBD1. The sample taken for sequencing was peripheral blood. The clonotype comes from an older woman with acute or convalescent COVID-19. CDR3 loop: CASSGDRGSATEAFF. The CDR3 coding sequence is TGTGCCAGCAGCGGGGACAGGGGTTCGGCCACTGAAGCTTTCTTT.